This T cell receptor (beta chain) was captured by sequencing in a study of response to subunit inactivated influenza vaccine. Study-wide findings and caveats: T cells newly recruited by each seasonal influenza vaccination are few, the authors suggested.

This clonotype occurred a few times. Its antigen is not identified. Each CDR3 protein gets one entry after TCRdb re-called the RT-PCR reads with MiXCR. This table holds more than 700,000 distinct CDR3 sequences, about 20% found once. CDR1 and CDR2 (germline): DFQATT, SNEGSKA (reference sequence). The CDR3 extends over 19 amino acids. The ends lost 0 bases at V and 3 bases at J; junction bases unmatched: 11. This sample comprised PBMCs from blood, obtained approximately 5 days after vaccination. This TCR was sampled from a man in his fifties or sixties who received an inactivated influenza vaccine. The chain is built from TRBV20-1 and TRBJ2-1, with 13 nucleotides matching TRBD2. Here the CDR3 DNA reads TGCAGTGCTAGAGATCGCTTCGGACTAGCGGGAGACTTCTACAATGAGCAGTTCTTC. Amino acids: CSARDRFGLAGDFYNEQFF.